The rows below give T cell receptor beta chains drawn from one sample of a study of CD8 T cells in Susac syndrome. TCRdb ran MiXCR on the immunoSEQ multiplex PCR reads and lists one entry per CDR3 protein. The data hold approximately 190,000 distinct CDR3 sequences, with more than 90% observed a single time. The sample was CD4+ T cells from PBMCs. All receptors come from a human donor with Susac syndrome. Each CDR3 is given with its conserved first and last residue. A D gene is named only where the DNA matches it firmly.

TRBV12-3/TRBV12-4	TRBJ2-3	TRBD2	TGTGCCAGCAGTTTCACTAGCGGGGGCTACACAGATACGCAGTATTTT	CASSFTSGGYTDTQYF
TRBV19	TRBJ2-1	TRBD1	TGTGCCAGTAGCAACAGGGGCAAAACCCACAATGAGCAGTTCTTC	CASSNRGKTHNEQFF
TRBV19	TRBJ1-6	NA	TGTGCCAGTAGTGAAGGTCTCGGGGGTTCACCCCTCCACTTT	CASSEGLGGSPLHF
TRBV12-3/TRBV12-4	TRBJ2-2	NA	TGTGCCAGCAGTTTATTCGGGGGGCAATCCGGGGAGCTGTTTTTT	CASSLFGGQSGELFF
TRBV30	TRBJ2-5	TRBD1	TGTGCCCGGGGACAGTTCTTCCCGGAGACCCAGTACTTC	CARGQFFPETQYF
TRBV19	TRBJ2-4	NA	TGTGCCAGTAAGGCCACACTCCTAGCCAAAAACATTCAGTACTTC	CASKATLLAKNIQYF
TRBV20-1	TRBJ2-3	NA	TGCAGGTTGGACACCACAGATACGCAGTATTTT	CRLDTTDTQYF
TRBV4-1	TRBJ2-2	NA	TGCGCCAGCAGCCATCCCGGGGAGCTGTTTTTT	CASSHPGELFF
TRBV20-1	TRBJ2-5	TRBD2	TGCAGTGCTAGTTTGGGGCTAGCGGGAGGGGAGACCCAGTACTTC	CSASLGLAGGETQYF
TRBV30	TRBJ2-2	TRBD2	TGTGCCTGGAGTCCCGGGGGGATCACCGGGGAGCTGTTTTTT	CAWSPGGITGELFF
TRBV3-1	TRBJ1-1	TRBD1	TGTGCCAGCAGCCAACCAGGGACAGGTAGTGGGAACACTGAAGCTTTCTTT	CASSQPGTGSGNTEAFF
TRBV5-6	TRBJ2-5	TRBD2	TGTGCCAGCAGCTTGCCCGGACTAGCGGGGGAAGAGACCCAGTACTTC	CASSLPGLAGEETQYF
TRBV7-2	TRBJ2-7	TRBD2	TGTGCCAGCAGCCGAAGACTAGCGGGCACCTACGAGCAGTACTTC	CASSRRLAGTYEQYF
TRBV6-5	TRBJ1-6	NA	TGTGCCAGCAGTTCCTCGACAGAATTTAATTCACCCCTCCACTTT	CASSSSTEFNSPLHF
TRBV6-2/TRBV6-3	TRBJ2-3	NA	TGTGCCAGCAGTTACGCCCAAAGCACAGATACGCAGTATTTT	CASSYAQSTDTQYF
TRBV18	TRBJ1-3	TRBD1	TGTGCCAGCTCACCACTAGATCCGGGACAGGGACTGCACACCATATATTTT	CASSPLDPGQGLHTIYF
TRBV29-1	TRBJ2-5	NA	TGCAGCGTCCGCCCAGTCCCAGAGACCCAGTACTTC	CSVRPVPETQYF
TRBV20-1	TRBJ1-2	NA	TGCAGTGCTAGGGAGGGGGGCCCCTATGGCTACACCTTC	CSAREGGPYGYTF
TRBV29-1	TRBJ2-7	TRBD1	TGCAGCGTTGAAGGGAACAGGGGGTACGAGCAGTACTTC	CSVEGNRGYEQYF
TRBV5-1	TRBJ1-2	NA	TGCGCCAGCAGCTTGGCCGGGGACGGTGGCTACACCTTC	CASSLAGDGGYTF
TRBV12-3/TRBV12-4	TRBJ1-1	NA	TGTGCCAGCAGTTTTAAGTCTGAAGCTTTCTTT	CASSFKSEAFF
TRBV3-1	TRBJ2-5	TRBD2	TGTGCCAGCAGCCAAGACCCTAGCGGAGAGACCCAGTACTTC	CASSQDPSGETQYF
TRBV5-4	TRBJ1-1	NA	TGTGCCAGCAGCTTGGGGGCCGCGGACACTGAAGCTTTCTTT	CASSLGAADTEAFF
TRBV9	TRBJ2-5	NA	TGTGCCAGCAGCGTAGGGCAGCAAGAGACCCAGTACTTC	CASSVGQQETQYF
TRBV4-1	TRBJ1-6	TRBD1	TGCGCCAGCAGCCAAGAAGGACAGGGGGAACGCAATTCACCCCTCCACTTT	CASSQEGQGERNSPLHF
TRBV12-3/TRBV12-4	TRBJ2-5	NA	TGTGCCAGCAGGGGGGGGGCGCAACAAGAGACCCAGTACTTC	CASRGGAQQETQYF
TRBV9	TRBJ1-2	NA	TGTGCCAGCAGCCCCCGGGGCAGGGAGGACTATGGCTACACCTTC	CASSPRGREDYGYTF
TRBV19	TRBJ2-1	TRBD2	TGTGCCAGTAGAGGACTAGCGGGGGACAATGAGCAGTTCTTC	CASRGLAGDNEQFF
TRBV4-1	TRBJ2-3	NA	TGCGCCAGCAGCCAAGATGGCCTAATCTCAGATACGCAGTATTTT	CASSQDGLISDTQYF
TRBV5-1	TRBJ2-5	NA	TGCGCCAGCAGCTCCCGGGACAAGGGATGGGTGGTTACGGAGACCCAGTACTTC	CASSSRDKGWVVTETQYF
TRBV7-2	TRBJ2-5	NA	TGTGCCAGCAGCTTAGAGGTGGGGCAAGAGACCCAGTACTTC	CASSLEVGQETQYF
TRBV4-2	TRBJ1-1	NA	TGTGCCAGCAGCCATCCAGGGTCGTCAGGGCAAGACACTGAAGCTTTCTTT	CASSHPGSSGQDTEAFF